This T cell receptor (beta chain) is drawn from a study of blood T cell repertoires in COVID-19. Study at large: T cells, B-cell-depleted T cells, or PBMCs provided the cDNA or gDNA that served as material.

In the study's own analysis: Amplified reference gene primers provided the basis for estimating nucleated cell counts. Repertoires were generated with immunoSEQ multiplex PCR, while TCRdb's copy carries only in-frame clones and drops some. That table is the source of V, J and clone size, and D and trimming were worked out from the DNA. The table shows about 270,000 clones, with 80% to 90% occurring only once. The clonotype originates from a woman between 65 and 79 years old with acute or convalescent COVID-19. The specimen sequenced was peripheral blood.

CDR3 in amino acids: CASSRTRGNTIYF. CDR3 coding DNA: TGTGCCAGCAGCAGGACACGAGGAAACACCATATATTTT. The chain combines TRBV5-6 with TRBJ1-3; weak D call: TRBD1 (5 bases). The CDR3 loop spans 13 amino acids. Germline CDR1 is SGHDT and CDR2 is YYEEEE. Trimming stripped 4 bases from V and 4 bases from J, with 9 bases between.